The entry that follows covers one T cell receptor (beta chain) sequence. These data belong to a study of blood T cell repertoires in COVID-19. TCRdb's copy holds only in-frame clones and misses some; the assay was immunoSEQ multiplex PCR. The sample has about 150,000 clones, around 89% seen once; the top ten hold roughly 2.9%. CDR1 SGHNT and CDR2 YYREEE come from the germline V gene (reference sequence). There are 19 residues in the CDR3. Losses at the gene ends were 3 bases for V and 2 bases for J; bases not matched to a gene: 13. The chain employs TRBV5-4 and TRBJ2-6; 8 bases are a match to TRBD2. The sample comprised peripheral blood. The clonotype originates from a man aged 55 to 70 with active or convalescent COVID-19. CDR3 coding DNA: TGTGCCAGCAGCTCCCCCCCCGGGGGGGCGCCTCCTGGGGCCAACGTCCTGACTTTC. This translates into CASSSPPGGAPPGANVLTF.